This TCR beta chain was sequenced for a study of T cell responses to AZD1222 COVID-19 vaccine. Some clones are missing from TCRdb's copy, which holds only in-frame ones; the method was immunoSEQ multiplex PCR. The data show 60,000 to 85,000 clones, with around nine tenths seen just once and 4.5% to 5% held by the top ten. Germline CDR1 and CDR2: SQVTM and ANQGSEA. V shed 6 bases and J shed 6 bases, with 15 bases lying between them. This CDR3 is built from 12 residues. The study's findings and limits: Among the donors, most were white British and more were female, and clonal diversity was possibly underestimated.

Regarding this clone: Its matching antigen is unknown.

This chain connects TRBV29-1 to TRBJ2-7; no clear D. This TCR was recovered from an adult who received the MenACWY meningococcal vaccine as a control. The material sequenced was peripheral blood, taken 28 days after the second dose of the MenACWY control vaccine. The CDR3 bases are TGCAGCGTAGGCCTAGAGGAAGCCGAGCAGTACTTC. Amino acid sequence: CSVGLEEAEQYF.